The 8 T cell receptor beta chains listed next were all sequenced from one sample in a study of identical twins. A single record per CDR3 protein comes from TCRdb applying MiXCR to the 5' RACE reads. The data contain 500,000 to 550,000 distinct CDR3 sequences, 20% to 25% of them seen just once; the ten biggest clones take up roughly 0.9%. This sample was shared with a second study, whose subject was T cells expressing NK-cell markers.

Sequenced input: CD4+ T cells sorted from blood. Receptor source: a woman between 18 and 29 years old in good health.

This clonotype was counted a few times. The CDR3 coding sequence is TGCGCCAGCAGCCCGGGACTAGTGCCACAAGAGACCCAGTACTTC. As protein: CASSPGLVPQETQYF. The chain joins TRBV5-1 to TRBJ2-5, with TRBD2 identical over 8 bases. The CDR3 runs 15 residues. V lost 4 bases, J lost 2 bases, and 7 bases stayed unmatched. CDR1 SGHRS and CDR2 YFSETQ come from the germline V gene. Based on the CDR3 plus reference TRBV5-1 and TRBJ2-5, the full variable domain is KAGVTQTPRYLIKTRGQQVTLSCSPISGHRSVSWYQQTPGQGLQFLFEYFSETQRNKGNFPGRFSGRQFSNSRSEMNVSTLELGDSALYLCASSPGLVPQETQYFGPGTRLLVL.

This chain joins TRBV10-2 and TRBJ2-3, with D hard to call. With 10 bases removed from V and 1 base from J, the gap between germline ends came to 15 bases. Germline CDR1 is WSHSY and CDR2 is SAAADI. The CDR3 runs to 14 residues. CDR3 nucleotides: TGCGCCACCCGAAAGGGTGGAGGCACAGATACGCAGTATTTT. Protein product: CATRKGGGTDTQYF.

This clonotype occurred a few times. V is TRBV12-3 or TRBV12-4 and J is TRBJ1-2, with a possible D match to TRBD1 (6 bases). Trimming cost V 7 bases and J 9 bases, with 21 bases left between them. The CDR3 loop spans 14 amino acids. CDR3 coding DNA: TGTGCCAGCAACGTATACCAGGGGTCCGGAAGCTACACCTTC. This gives the protein CASNVYQGSGSYTF.

The rearrangement joins TRBV10-3 to TRBJ2-7; D unresolved. The V end lost 3 bases, the J end lost 6 bases, and 9 bases lay between the germline ends. CDR1 ENHRY and CDR2 SYGVKD come from the germline V gene. There are 12 residues in the CDR3. CDR3 nucleotides: TGTGCCATCAGTGACGGGTCCCCCGAGCAGTACTTC. Encoded protein: CAISDGSPEQYF.

The chain uses TRBV20-1 and TRBJ2-4; 8 nucleotides match TRBD2. The V gene's germline CDR1 is DFQATT and CDR2 SNEGSKA (reference sequence). V was pared by 3 bases and J by 3 bases, with 1 base of the junction left unmatched. The CDR3 is 13 residues long. CDR3 in amino acids: CSASGGGKNIQYF. In nucleotides, the CDR3 is TGCAGTGCTAGCGGGGGGGGCAAAAACATTCAGTACTTC.

Only a few counts were recorded for this clonotype. The rearrangement links TRBV25-1 to TRBJ2-3; D may be TRBD1 or TRBD2 (6 bases each). The CDR3 extends over 14 amino acids. Germline V gene data show CDR1 as MGHDK and CDR2 as SYGVNS. V lost 4 bases and J 6 bases, leaving 14 bases between the germline ends. DNA of the CDR3: TGTGCCAGCAGTGCCCGAGGGGGGCTGGATACGCAGTATTTT. It yields the protein CASSARGGLDTQYF.

This clonotype was recorded a few times. The J gene is TRBJ2-5, the V gene TRBV7-2; no definite D call. Deletions cut 3 bases from V and 1 base from J, with 9 bases between. From germline, CDR1 is SGHTA and CDR2 FQGNSA. This CDR3 has 14 residues. The CDR3 spells CASSLWRIQETQYF. In DNA form, the CDR3 reads TGTGCCAGCAGCTTGTGGCGGATCCAAGAGACCCAGTACTTC.

This chain links TRBV10-3 with TRBJ2-2; unclear D gene. The CDR3 spans 14 residues. V lost 6 bases and J 3 bases, leaving 11 bases between the germline ends. Germline lookup yields CDR1 ENHRY and CDR2 SYGVKD. The CDR3 coding sequence is TGTGCCATCAGCGTGACACACGACACCGGGGAGCTGTTTTTT. Translated, it gives CAISVTHDTGELFF.